The entry below describes one T cell receptor beta chain. Under the authors' procedure: The authors estimated nucleated cell counts from reference gene primer amplification. Measured with immunoSEQ multiplex PCR; TCRdb has only the in-frame clones, and not every one. V, J and clone size reflect that table, while D and trimming were determined from the DNA. The sample records a few hundred thousand clones, 80% to 90% being singletons. The data are from a study of blood T cell repertoires in COVID-19. Study information: Both acute and convalescent COVID-19 samples were obtained from the United States, Italy and Spain. The cDNA or gDNA used as material had been derived from T cells, B-cell-depleted T cells, or PBMCs.

Enrolled during active infection, Seattle patients were then followed longitudinally. The germline V and J ends were trimmed by 3 bases and 9 bases, with 14 bases remaining between them. Germline V CDR1 and CDR2: MNHEY, SVGAGI. This CDR3 comprises 13 residues. The rearrangement links TRBV6-5 to TRBJ1-2; no clear D gene. The source is a woman between 50 and 59 years old with COVID-19, enrolled during active disease. Input material: peripheral blood. This CDR3 reads CASSYSQEQSYTF. CDR3 in DNA: TGTGCCAGCAGTTATAGTCAGGAACAGAGCTACACCTTC.